The clone carrying this TCR beta chain showed up just once. Its antigen is as yet unknown. The source of the sample is a study of OX40 agonist ivuxolimab in advanced cancers. Background on the study: Age averaged 60 years (range roughly 23 to 80), and more than 80% were male.

With baseline, cycle 4 day 1, and cycle 7 day 1 as timepoints, blood was sampled. Profiling relied on immunoSEQ multiplex PCR, and the TCRdb table lists in-frame clones only, not all of them. The data hold under 65,000 clones, with 70% to 90% observed a single time. Study findings and constraints: Expanded clones belonging to CD8+ T cells outnumbered, on average, those of CD4+. The antigen specificity of the peripheral T cells (those that were expanded) was not determined.

The clonotype was recovered from an adult with an advanced solid tumor such as melanoma, head and neck, liver or kidney cancer. The specimen comprised CD4+ or CD8+ T cells sorted from blood, sampled in a trial of the OX40 agonist ivuxolimab.

For the CDR3, the DNA is TGTGCCAGCAGTGAATATAGATCGGGCGGGGAGCTGTTTTTT. This translates into CASSEYRSGGELFF. The chain combines TRBV25-1 with TRBJ2-2; D uncertain. Germline CDR1 and CDR2: MGHDK and SYGVNS. CDR3 length: 14 residues. Trimming took off 0 bases at V and 7 bases at J, with 9 bases between the two ends.